These 21 T cell receptor beta chains came from one sample sequenced in a study of T cells in Graves' hyperthyroidism and ophthalmopathy. RNA transcripts served as the template for amplifying TCR beta CDR3 regions. HTBI primers drove first-round RT-PCR of the TCR CDR3. TCRdb re-called the multiplex PCR reads with MiXCR, one entry per CDR3 protein. The data show about 360,000 distinct CDR3 sequences, approximately 13% seen once. Sequenced sample: blood. Receptors originate from a woman aged 18-29 years with Graves' hyperthyroidism.

This clonotype was recorded a few times. V gene TRBV10-3 combines with J gene TRBJ2-1, with 7 bases aligning to TRBD1. Germline trimming cut 5 bases from V and 5 bases from J; bases unmatched to any gene: 9. CDR1 is ENHRY and CDR2 is SYGVKD in the germline V gene. The CDR3 has 15 residues. CDR3 residues: CAISRDREGNNEQFF. CDR3 bases: TGTGCCATCAGTCGTGACAGGGAAGGGAACAATGAGCAGTTCTTC.

This rearrangement joins TRBV14 to TRBJ2-1; D gene unclear. Trimming took 5 bases from V and 0 from J, leaving 8 bases between them. Germline values: CDR1 SGHDN, CDR2 FVKESK. CDR3 length: 14 amino acids. CDR3 protein: CASSLRASYNEQFF. CDR3 DNA sequence: TGTGCCAGCAGCTTAAGAGCCTCCTACAATGAGCAGTTCTTC. Complete variable domain (other parts from reference TRBV14 and TRBJ2-1): EAGVTQFPSHSVIEKGQTVTLRCDPISGHDNLYWYRRVMGKEIKFLLHFVKESKQDESGMPNNRFLAERTGGTYSTLKVQPAELEDSGVYFCASSLRASYNEQFFGPGTRLTVL.

This clonotype was recorded many times. The chain combines TRBV7-2 with TRBJ2-2, with D possibly being TRBD1 or TRBD2 (5 bases each). Germline loops: CDR1 SGHTA, CDR2 FQGNSA. V was trimmed by 0 bases and J by 6 bases, leaving 14 bases between them. The CDR3 totals 16 residues. The DNA for the CDR3 is TGTGCCAGCAGCTTAGCGCTCGGGGCTCGGGCCGGGGAGCTGTTTTTT. Translation: CASSLALGARAGELFF. Filled out from reference TRBV7-2 and TRBJ2-2, the complete variable domain reads GAGVSQSPSNKVTEKGKDVELRCDPISGHTALYWYRQSLGQGLEFLIYFQGNSAPDKSGLPSDRFSAERTGGSVSTLTIQRTQQEDSAVYLCASSLALGARAGELFFGEGSRLTVL.

Only a few counts were recorded for this clonotype. The rearrangement links TRBV28 to TRBJ2-1; unclear D gene. The germline V gene encodes CDR1 MDHEN and CDR2 SYDVKM. Trimming left V 6 bases short and J 0 bases short, with 12 bases between. CDR3 length equals 15 residues. CDR3 protein: CASSLPQSSYNEQFF. Here the CDR3 DNA reads TGTGCCAGCAGCCTACCCCAGAGCTCCTACAATGAGCAGTTCTTC. The full variable domain, in which reference TRBV28 and TRBJ2-1 provide the parts outside the CDR3, is DVKVTQSSRYLVKRTGEKVFLECVQDMDHENMFWYRQDPGLGLRLIYFSYDVKMKEKGDIPEGYSVSREKKERFSLILESASTNQTSMYLCASSLPQSSYNEQFFGPGTRLTVL.

The chain uses TRBV20-1 and TRBJ2-3; 8 nucleotides agree with TRBD2. The germline gives CDR1 DFQATT, CDR2 SNEGSKA (reference sequence). Trimming cost V 6 bases and J 3 bases; bases outside gene matches: 11. The CDR3 is made up of 15 amino acids. The CDR3 bases are TGCAGTGCGCAGAAATGGGGACTAGTGACAGATACGCAGTATTTT. Translating gives CSAQKWGLVTDTQYF.

This clonotype was detected ten times or more. The chain couples TRBV6-2 or TRBV6-3 to TRBJ1-1, with 8 nucleotides matching TRBD1. The CDR3 covers 16 residues. V lost 0 bases to trimming and J lost 5 bases; unmatched junction nucleotides: 8. CDR1 MNHEY and CDR2 SVGEGT come from the germline V gene. As DNA, the CDR3 is TGTGCCAGCAGTTACTCTGGACAGGGTTGGGAGACTGAAGCTTTCTTT. It specifies CASSYSGQGWETEAFF.

This clonotype was recorded a few times. This chain joins TRBV20-1 and TRBJ2-7, with 11 bases identical to TRBD2. Per germline, CDR1 DFQATT and CDR2 SNEGSKA (reference sequence). V gave up 6 bases and J gave up 3 bases; unmatched junction bases: 7. The CDR3 runs 14 residues. The CDR3 spells CSAPTSGAVYEQYF. In DNA, the CDR3 is TGCAGTGCACCGACTAGCGGGGCTGTCTACGAGCAGTACTTC.

This clonotype was observed at least ten times. The chain recombines TRBV6-5 with TRBJ1-1, with D perhaps matching TRBD1 (5 bases). The germline CDR1 and CDR2 sequences are MNHEY and SVGAGI. The CDR3 has 11 residues. Trimming shortened V by 2 bases and J by 7 bases, and 5 bases separated the two germline ends. The CDR3 loop is CASSYGGEAFF. CDR3 DNA sequence: TGTGCCAGCAGTTACGGGGGTGAAGCTTTCTTT.

This clonotype was seen ten or more times. The chain recombines TRBV20-1 with TRBJ2-5; TRBD1 matches 8 bases. Losses at the gene ends were 5 bases for V and 5 bases for J; bases not matched to a gene: 7. Germline V lookup: CDR1 DFQATT, CDR2 SNEGSKA (reference sequence). The CDR3 extends over 13 amino acids. The CDR3 sequence is CSAPGTGGETQYF. As DNA, the CDR3 is TGCAGTGCTCCGGGAACAGGGGGGGAGACCCAGTACTTC.

In its sample, this clonotype was seen many times. V and J are TRBV28 and TRBJ2-7, with TRBD1 matching over 9 bases. From germline, CDR1 is MDHEN and CDR2 SYDVKM. V lost 7 bases, J lost 4 bases, and 11 bases stayed unmatched. The CDR3 is 15 residues long. The CDR3 loop reads CASTNGQGRGYEQYF. The CDR3 coding sequence is TGTGCCAGCACTAATGGACAGGGGAGAGGGTACGAGCAGTACTTC.

This clonotype was seen ten or more times. The V gene is TRBV7-2, the J gene TRBJ1-6; 10 nucleotides agree with TRBD1. Per the germline V gene, CDR1 is SGHTA and CDR2 is FQGNSA. The CDR3 length is 14 residues. The junction had 4 bases not matched to a gene; V was cut back by 3 bases and J by 11 bases. This chain's CDR3 is CASSLTGGMAPLHF. CDR3 in DNA: TGTGCCAGCAGCTTGACAGGGGGCATGGCACCCCTCCACTTT.

Notes on this clonotype: At one end, the junction sequence differs from germline, possibly due to a read error. The chain is built from TRBV6-1 and TRBJ1-5; the match to TRBD1 covers 7 bases. This CDR3 has 16 amino acids. Germline assignment: CDR1 MNHNS and CDR2 SASEGT. In DNA form, the CDR3 reads TGTGCCAGCAGTGAATTCAAAGGGGGCGGATTGCAGCCCCAGCGTTTT. It encodes CASSEFKGGGLQPQRF.

This clonotype occurred many times. The gene calls are TRBV2 and TRBJ2-7, with 9 bases aligning to TRBD1. The CDR3 is made up of 15 amino acids. Germline V CDR1 and CDR2: SNHLY, FYNNEI. V was clipped by 11 bases and J by 7 bases; unmatched bases: 18. DNA for the CDR3: TGTGCCGGAGGATTCCGGGGACAGGGACTGGGAGAGCAGTACTTC. Protein: CAGGFRGQGLGEQYF.

This clonotype was seen a few times. This chain connects TRBV10-3 to TRBJ2-7; possibly TRBD2 for D (6 bases). Trimming stripped 11 bases from V and 0 bases from J, with 14 bases between. Germline assignment: CDR1 ENHRY and CDR2 SYGVKD. This CDR3 comprises 13 residues. CDR3 bases: TGTGCCGCGGGGCCAAGGGACTCCTACGAGCAGTACTTC. Its translation is CAAGPRDSYEQYF.

This clonotype was observed a handful of times. Given a much more abundant clone one base away, this may be a read error. The chain links TRBV3-1 to TRBJ1-1, with unresolved D. V lost 6 bases and J lost 3, with 14 bases in between. From germline, CDR1 is LGHDT and CDR2 YNNKEL (reference sequence). The CDR3 contains 14 residues. CDR3 residues: CASSPGRDHTEAFF. The CDR3 DNA is TGTGCCAGCAGTCCCGGACGGGATCACACTGAAGCTTTCTTT.

This clonotype was picked up many times. The chain is built from TRBV29-1 and TRBJ2-3; perhaps TRBD2 as D (5 bases). Trimming took 5 bases from V and 1 from J, leaving 10 bases between them. There are 13 residues in the CDR3. From germline, CDR1 is SQVTM and CDR2 ANQGSEA. The CDR3 is CSVSTGGTDTQYF. In DNA, the CDR3 is TGCAGCGTTTCCACCGGGGGCACAGATACGCAGTATTTT.

This clonotype occurred many times. The chain employs TRBV29-1 and TRBJ2-3; TRBD2 matches at 13 bases. The V gene end was trimmed by 6 bases and the J gene end by 2 bases; junction bases not matched to a gene: 8. The CDR3 totals 16 residues. CDR1 and CDR2 from the germline V gene are SQVTM and ANQGSEA. CDR3 sequence: CSVAGTSGDNTDTQYF. Written as DNA, the CDR3 is TGCAGCGTCGCCGGGACTAGCGGGGATAACACAGATACGCAGTATTTT.

This clonotype was observed at least ten times. The chain couples TRBV9 to TRBJ2-5, with D possibly TRBD1 on 5 matching bases. Trimming stripped 4 bases from V and 1 base from J, with 17 bases between. The germline gives CDR1 SGDLS, CDR2 YYNGEE. This CDR3 comprises 16 residues. CDR3 bases: TGTGCCAGCAGCCCCCAGACAGCGACGCTCCAAGAGACCCAGTACTTC. Translation gives CASSPQTATLQETQYF.

This clonotype was detected ten times or more. The CDR3 is CAITPFIGGSLNYGYTF. CDR3 bases: TGTGCCATCACTCCATTTATAGGGGGCTCCCTTAACTATGGCTACACCTTC. This chain links TRBV10-3 with TRBJ1-2; 7 bases align to TRBD1. The ends lost 7 bases at V and 1 base at J; junction bases unmatched: 15. CDR3 length equals 17 residues. CDR1 is ENHRY and CDR2 is SYGVKD in the germline V gene.

This clonotype was observed many times. CDR3 nucleotides: TGTGCCAGCTCACCACCGGAGGGGATAATCAATGAGCAGTTCTTC. This sequence encodes CASSPPEGIINEQFF. The rearrangement links TRBV18 to TRBJ2-1, with D perhaps TRBD2 (6 bases). In germline, CDR1 is KGHSH, CDR2 LQKENI. This CDR3 comprises 15 residues. The V gene lost 0 bases and the J gene lost 6 bases, with 12 bases spanning the gap.

This clonotype has at least ten counts. The chain recombines TRBV27 with TRBJ2-1, with 12 bases fitting TRBD2. V shed 5 bases and J 4 bases; nucleotides not matched to a gene: 3. This CDR3 is 15 amino acids long. CDR1 and CDR2 from the germline V gene are MNHEY and SMNVEV (reference sequence). The CDR3 here is CASSLGLAGYNEQFF. The CDR3, as DNA: TGTGCCAGCAGTCTCGGACTAGCGGGGTACAATGAGCAGTTCTTC.